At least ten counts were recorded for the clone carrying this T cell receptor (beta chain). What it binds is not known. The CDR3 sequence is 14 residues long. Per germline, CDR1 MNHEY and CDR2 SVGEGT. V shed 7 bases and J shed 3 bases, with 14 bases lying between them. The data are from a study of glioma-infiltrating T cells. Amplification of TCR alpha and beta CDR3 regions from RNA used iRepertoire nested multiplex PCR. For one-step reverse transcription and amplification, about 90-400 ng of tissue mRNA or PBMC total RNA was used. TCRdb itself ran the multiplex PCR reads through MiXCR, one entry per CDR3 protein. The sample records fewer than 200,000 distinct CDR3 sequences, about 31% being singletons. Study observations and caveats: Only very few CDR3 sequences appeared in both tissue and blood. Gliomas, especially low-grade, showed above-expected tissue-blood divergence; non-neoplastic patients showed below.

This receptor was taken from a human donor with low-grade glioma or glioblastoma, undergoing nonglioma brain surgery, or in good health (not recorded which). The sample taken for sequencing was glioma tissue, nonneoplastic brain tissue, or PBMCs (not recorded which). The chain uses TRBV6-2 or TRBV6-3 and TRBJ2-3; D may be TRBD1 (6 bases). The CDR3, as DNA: TGTGCCAGCACTTCACAGGGAGAAACAGATACGCAGTATTTT. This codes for CASTSQGETDTQYF.